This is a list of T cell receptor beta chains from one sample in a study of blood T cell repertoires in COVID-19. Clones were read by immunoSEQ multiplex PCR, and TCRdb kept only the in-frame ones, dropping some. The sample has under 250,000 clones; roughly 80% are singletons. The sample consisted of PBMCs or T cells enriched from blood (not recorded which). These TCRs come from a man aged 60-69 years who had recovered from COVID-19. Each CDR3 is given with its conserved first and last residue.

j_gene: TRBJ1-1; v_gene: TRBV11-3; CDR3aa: CASSSGIGNTEAFF
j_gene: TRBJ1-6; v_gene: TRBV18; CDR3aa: CASSPPLGLDSPLHF
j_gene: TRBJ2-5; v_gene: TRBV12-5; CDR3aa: CASGPRTNLGQETQYF
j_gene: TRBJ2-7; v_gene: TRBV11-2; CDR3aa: CASSLVGGVAGEQYF
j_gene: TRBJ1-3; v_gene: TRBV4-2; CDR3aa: CASSQQGEPGNTIYF
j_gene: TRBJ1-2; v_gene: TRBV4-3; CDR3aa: CASSQDRAGVGYTF
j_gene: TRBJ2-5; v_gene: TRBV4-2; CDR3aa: CASSQAGQKYQETQYF
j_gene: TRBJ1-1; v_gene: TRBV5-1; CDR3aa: CASSFQLQGAGTEAFF
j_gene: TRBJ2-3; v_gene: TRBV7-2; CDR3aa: CASSRYGTTFDSAQYF
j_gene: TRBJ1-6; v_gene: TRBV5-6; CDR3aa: CASSLNRDRGLNSPLHF
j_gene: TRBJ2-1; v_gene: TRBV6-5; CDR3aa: CASSLTGGGGNEQFF
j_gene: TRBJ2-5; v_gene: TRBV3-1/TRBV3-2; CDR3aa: CASSPGTEGRGETQYF
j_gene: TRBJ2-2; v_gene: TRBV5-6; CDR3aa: CASSTGEAGELFF
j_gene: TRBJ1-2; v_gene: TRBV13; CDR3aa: CASSLDRATGGYTF
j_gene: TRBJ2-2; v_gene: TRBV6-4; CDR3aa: CASSKDRETGELFF
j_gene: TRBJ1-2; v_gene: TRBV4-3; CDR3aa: CASSLTGTGNGYTF
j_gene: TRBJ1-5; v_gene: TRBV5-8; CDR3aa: CASSSGTGEGQPQHF
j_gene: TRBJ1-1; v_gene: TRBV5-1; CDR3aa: CASSKEAPTEAFF
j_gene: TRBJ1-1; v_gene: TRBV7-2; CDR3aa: CASSLDSGNTEAFF
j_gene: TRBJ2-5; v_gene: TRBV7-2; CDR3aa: CASSLAATGLETQYF
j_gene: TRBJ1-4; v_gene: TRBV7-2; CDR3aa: CASSQRGGRVEKLFF
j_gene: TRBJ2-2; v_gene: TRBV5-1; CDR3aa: CASSLGSFRELFF
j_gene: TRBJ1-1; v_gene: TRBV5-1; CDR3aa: CASSRGSAEAFF
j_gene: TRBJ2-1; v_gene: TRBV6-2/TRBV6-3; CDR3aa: CASSWGTGRSYNEQFF
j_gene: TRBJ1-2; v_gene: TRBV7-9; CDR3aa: CASGGAGGYTF
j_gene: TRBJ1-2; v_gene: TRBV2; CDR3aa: CASSEGQAHYGYTF
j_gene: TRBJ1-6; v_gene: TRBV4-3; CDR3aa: CASSQDRTRGGPPLHF
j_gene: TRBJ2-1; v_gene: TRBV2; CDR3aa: CASREGPYNEQFF
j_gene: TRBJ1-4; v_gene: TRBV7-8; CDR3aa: CASSGIRDRGLSTNEKLFF
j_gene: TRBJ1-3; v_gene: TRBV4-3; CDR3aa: CASSQEVTGNTIYF
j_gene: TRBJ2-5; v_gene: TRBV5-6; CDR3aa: CASSRFLLAGEGETQYF
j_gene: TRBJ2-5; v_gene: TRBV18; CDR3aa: CASSLAQNQETQYF
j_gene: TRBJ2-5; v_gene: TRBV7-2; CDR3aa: CASSFLGTRTGQETQYF
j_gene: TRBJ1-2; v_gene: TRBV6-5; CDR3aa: CASSRMGGDGYTF
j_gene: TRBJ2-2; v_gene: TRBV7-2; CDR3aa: CASSIYRVGTGELFF
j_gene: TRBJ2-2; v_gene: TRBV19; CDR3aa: CASSPTGQKAGELFF
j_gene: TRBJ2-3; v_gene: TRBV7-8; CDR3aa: CASSFGQGLRDTQYF
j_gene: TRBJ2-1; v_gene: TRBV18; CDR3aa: CASSPKRGGPYEQFF
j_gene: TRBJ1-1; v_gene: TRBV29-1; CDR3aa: CSGSREVATEAFF
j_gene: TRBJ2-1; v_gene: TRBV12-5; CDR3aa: CASGLMTGSEQFF
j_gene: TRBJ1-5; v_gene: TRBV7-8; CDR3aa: CASSHSNQPQHF
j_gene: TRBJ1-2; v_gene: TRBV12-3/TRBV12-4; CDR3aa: CASRDRAGYTF
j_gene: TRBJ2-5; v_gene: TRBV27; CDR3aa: CASRRLSGGGETQYF
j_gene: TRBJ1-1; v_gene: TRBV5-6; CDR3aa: CASSLYMLNTEAFF
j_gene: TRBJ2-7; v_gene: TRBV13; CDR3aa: CASSQLQVYEQYF
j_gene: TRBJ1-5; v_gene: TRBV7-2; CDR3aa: CASSPYRNSNQPQHF
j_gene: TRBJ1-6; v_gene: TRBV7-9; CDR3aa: CASSLLQDNSPLHF